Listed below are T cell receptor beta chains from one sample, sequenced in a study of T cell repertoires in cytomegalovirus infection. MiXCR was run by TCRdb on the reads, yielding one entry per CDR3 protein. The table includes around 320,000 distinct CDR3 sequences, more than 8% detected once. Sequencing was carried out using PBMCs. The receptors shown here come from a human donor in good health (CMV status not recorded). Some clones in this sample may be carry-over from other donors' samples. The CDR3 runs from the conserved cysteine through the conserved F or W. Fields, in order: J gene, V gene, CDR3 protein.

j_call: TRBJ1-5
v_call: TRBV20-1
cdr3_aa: CSARKGRGSNQPQHF

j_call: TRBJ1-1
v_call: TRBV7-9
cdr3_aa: CASSLDRVNAFF

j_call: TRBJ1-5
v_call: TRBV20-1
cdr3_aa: CSATLGQPNSNQPQHF

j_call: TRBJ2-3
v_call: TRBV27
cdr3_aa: CASSSSGLVTDTQYF

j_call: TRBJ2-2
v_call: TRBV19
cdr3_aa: CASSVLRTNTGELFF

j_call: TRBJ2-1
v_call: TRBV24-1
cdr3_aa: CATSATSGRYNEQFF

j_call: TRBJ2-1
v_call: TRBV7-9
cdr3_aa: CASGAGGASYNEQFF

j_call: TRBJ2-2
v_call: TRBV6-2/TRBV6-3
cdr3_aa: CASTLDRRSTGELFF

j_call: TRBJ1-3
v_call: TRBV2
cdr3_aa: CASSVLGEFSGNTIYF

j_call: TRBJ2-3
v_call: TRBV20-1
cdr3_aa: CSAVLGVEGTDTQYF

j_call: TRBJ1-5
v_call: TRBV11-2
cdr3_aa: CASSLGGAVSNQPQHF

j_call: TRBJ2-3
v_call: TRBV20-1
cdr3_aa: CSARDPLAGGTDTQYF

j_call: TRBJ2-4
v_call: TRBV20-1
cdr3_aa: CSASKTSGQTNIQYF

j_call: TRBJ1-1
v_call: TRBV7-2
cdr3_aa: CASSLGLGPGNVNTEAFF

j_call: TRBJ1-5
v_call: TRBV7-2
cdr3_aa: CASSERPEVWNQPQHF

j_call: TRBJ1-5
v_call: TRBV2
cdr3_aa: CASCHSNQPQHF

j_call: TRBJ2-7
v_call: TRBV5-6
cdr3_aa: CASSQPSGRRSYEQYF

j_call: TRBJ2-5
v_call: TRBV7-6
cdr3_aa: CASSFGTSPYQETQYF

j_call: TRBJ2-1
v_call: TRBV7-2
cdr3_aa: CASSYLPGLAGGGEQFF

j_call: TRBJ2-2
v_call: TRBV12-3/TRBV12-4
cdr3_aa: CASTLRRGGTGELFF

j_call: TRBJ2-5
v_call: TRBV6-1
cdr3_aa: CASSEGPGAMLETQYF

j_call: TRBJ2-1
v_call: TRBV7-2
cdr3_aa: CASSLAGLALDEQFF

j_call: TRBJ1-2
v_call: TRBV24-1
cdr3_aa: CATSGQGSHYGYTF

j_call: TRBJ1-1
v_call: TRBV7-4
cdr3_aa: CASSVQGHPNTEAFF

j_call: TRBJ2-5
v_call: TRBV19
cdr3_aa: CASKKAGGGKETQYF

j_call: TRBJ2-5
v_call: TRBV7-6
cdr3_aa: CASSSLGTGDQETQYF

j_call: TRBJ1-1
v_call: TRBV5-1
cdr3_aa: CASSVAGRGTEAFF

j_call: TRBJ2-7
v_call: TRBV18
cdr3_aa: CASSTIPQAGTQGEQYF

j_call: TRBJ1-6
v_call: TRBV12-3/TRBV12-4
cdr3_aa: CASSSRTGENSPLHF

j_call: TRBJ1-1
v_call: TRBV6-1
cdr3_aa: CASSEGTARTEAFF

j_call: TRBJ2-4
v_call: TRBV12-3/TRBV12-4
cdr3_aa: CASSLRTSGGFKNIQYF

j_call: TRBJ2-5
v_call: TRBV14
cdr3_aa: CASSQAPWAETQYF

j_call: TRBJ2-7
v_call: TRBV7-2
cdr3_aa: CASSSYTTRYEQYF

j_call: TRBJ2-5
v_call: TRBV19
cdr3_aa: CASRMTGGGETQYF

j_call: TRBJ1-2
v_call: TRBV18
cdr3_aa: CASSHRDIAVHGYTF